The 27 T cell receptor beta chains below all came from one sample that was sequenced in a study of blood T cell repertoires in COVID-19. Some clones are missing from TCRdb's copy, which holds only in-frame ones; the method was immunoSEQ multiplex PCR. This table has some 90,000 clones, approximately 86% appearing once. Sequences were obtained from peripheral blood. The receptors shown here come from a man aged 65 to 85 with active or convalescent COVID-19.

The rearrangement uses TRBV10-1 and TRBJ2-5; D gene uncertain. CDR1 is WNHNN, CDR2 SYGVQD, per germline (reference sequence). The CDR3 has 13 residues. The V end was cut by 3 bases, the J end by 4 bases, with 9 bases between. This chain's CDR3 is CASSDSGVETQYF. The CDR3 DNA is TGCGCCAGCAGTGATTCGGGTGTAGAGACCCAGTACTTC.

The chain couples TRBV5-1 to TRBJ2-7, with TRBD1 matching over 9 bases. The CDR3 runs 12 residues. CDR1 is SGHRS, CDR2 YFSETQ, per germline. V gave up 7 bases and J gave up 5 bases; unmatched junction bases: 4. CDR3 loop: CASSGTGNEQYF. The CDR3 DNA is TGCGCCAGCTCCGGGACAGGGAACGAGCAGTACTTC.

The chain carries TRBV7-9 and TRBJ2-5, with 10 bases fitting TRBD2. The CDR3 extends over 15 amino acids. CDR1 is SEHNR and CDR2 is FQNEAQ in the germline V gene (reference sequence). V lost 6 bases to trimming and J lost 5 bases; unmatched junction nucleotides: 9. In DNA, the CDR3 is TGTGCCAGCAGACCGAGCGGGGGGGCCTCTGAGACCCAGTACTTC. This codes for CASRPSGGASETQYF.

This clone has only one observation. The chain is built from TRBV6-5 and TRBJ1-1; the match to TRBD1 covers 8 bases. V dropped 6 bases and J dropped 3; count of bases not matched to a gene: 6. Per germline, CDR1 MNHEY and CDR2 SVGAGI. The CDR3 covers 14 residues. For the CDR3, the DNA is TGTGCCAGCAGACGGGGGACAGGAGACACTGAAGCTTTCTTT. The encoded protein is CASRRGTGDTEAFF.

The rearrangement uses TRBV16 and TRBJ2-5; 10 positions agree with TRBD1. The CDR3 covers 16 residues. Germline V gene lookup returns CDR1 KGHSY and CDR2 FQNENV. V lost 2 bases and J lost 6; bases outside the gene matches: 9. CDR3 amino acids: CASSQIGQGERKTQYF. The CDR3 DNA sequence: TGTGCCAGCAGCCAAATAGGACAGGGGGAGAGGAAGACCCAGTACTTC.

CDR3 region: CASSDYRTGARETQYF. As DNA, the CDR3 is TGTGCCAGCAGTGATTATAGGACAGGGGCGAGAGAGACCCAGTACTTC. V is TRBV6-1 and J is TRBJ2-5; 9 nucleotides align to TRBD1. Germline values: CDR1 MNHNS, CDR2 SASEGT. The length of the CDR3 is 16 residues. After removal of 3 bases from V and 4 bases from J, the junction contained 9 bases not matched to a gene.

The chain employs TRBV4-1 and TRBJ1-2; a possible D gene is TRBD1 (6 bases). V lost 1 base to trimming and J lost 4 bases, with 13 bases between them. The CDR3 length is 15 residues. Germline assignment: CDR1 MGHRA and CDR2 YSYEKL. CDR3 bases: TGCGCCAGCAGCCAAGGACAGGATTTCGGCTATGGCTACACCTTC. Translated, it gives CASSQGQDFGYGYTF.

CDR3 loop: CATSREDYGYTF. The DNA for the CDR3 is TGTGCCACCAGCAGGGAGGACTATGGCTACACCTTC. V and J are TRBV15 and TRBJ1-2; no definite D call. CDR3 size: 12 residues. Trimming cost V 3 bases and J 3 bases, with 5 bases left between them. Germline CDR1 reads LNHNV; CDR2 reads YYDKDF (reference sequence).

The chain has TRBV25-1 and TRBJ1-3; D gene unclear. Trimming left V 7 bases short and J 0 bases short, with 10 bases between. The CDR3 spans 14 residues. Looked up from germline, CDR1 is MGHDK and CDR2 is SYGVNS. The CDR3 DNA reads TGTGCCAGCACCTCCCGGGGCTCTGGAAACACCATATATTTT. This codes for CASTSRGSGNTIYF.

The V and J genes are TRBV7-8 and TRBJ2-5; 9 bases are shared with TRBD1. This CDR3 has 15 amino acids. CDR1 is SGHVS, CDR2 FQNEAQ, per germline. Trimming at V came to 2 bases and at J to 5 bases, leaving 6 bases not matched to a gene. This CDR3 reads CASSLIGTGQETQYF. The CDR3 region has the DNA TGTGCCAGCAGCTTAATAGGGACAGGGCAGGAGACCCAGTACTTC.

The J gene is TRBJ2-1, the V gene TRBV15; 9 nucleotides line up with TRBD2. CDR3 length: 16 amino acids. Losses at the gene ends were 1 base for V and 7 bases for J; bases not matched to a gene: 8. The germline gives CDR1 LNHNV, CDR2 YYDKDF (reference sequence). The CDR3 region has the DNA TGTGCCACCAGCAGAGGTGCAGCGGGGGGCCTTAATGAGCAGTTCTTC. Translating it yields CATSRGAAGGLNEQFF.

The chain couples TRBV14 to TRBJ1-4, with 8 bases matching TRBD1. In germline, CDR1 is SGHDN, CDR2 FVKESK. V gave up 6 bases and J gave up 0 bases; unmatched junction bases: 9. There are 17 residues in the CDR3. CDR3 sequence: CASSLTGGYSTNEKLFF. CDR3 sequence (DNA): TGTGCCAGCAGTCTCACAGGGGGATATTCAACTAATGAAAAACTGTTTTTT.

The chain employs TRBV3-1 (or the pseudogene TRBV3-2) and TRBJ2-1; D remains ambiguous. CDR3 length: 14 residues. Trimming took off 2 bases at V and 4 bases at J, with 9 bases between the two ends. Germline CDR1 and CDR2: LGHDT and YNNKEL (reference sequence). In nucleotides, the CDR3 is TGTGCCAGCAGCCAATGGGCAGGATACAATGAGCAGTTCTTC. Its translation is CASSQWAGYNEQFF.

This chain links TRBV10-3 with TRBJ1-2, with 7 bases fitting TRBD1. V was pared by 0 bases and J by 7 bases, with 5 bases of the junction left unmatched. CDR3 length: 14 residues. CDR1 and CDR2 from the germline V gene are ENHRY and SYGVKD. The CDR3 DNA reads TGTGCCATCAGTGAGTCCGACAGGGCGGGTGGCTACACCTTC. Its protein product is CAISESDRAGGYTF.

The chain employs TRBV3-1 (or the pseudogene TRBV3-2) and TRBJ1-2; 7 bases align to TRBD1. The CDR3 covers 16 residues. In germline, CDR1 is LGHDT, CDR2 YNNKEL (reference sequence). Trimming cost V 5 bases and J 1 base; bases outside gene matches: 10. CDR3 DNA sequence: TGTGCCAGCAGCAAATCCGGGACAGAAGTTAACTATGGCTACACCTTC. Protein product: CASSKSGTEVNYGYTF.

This chain connects TRBV27 to TRBJ1-2; 8 nucleotides align to TRBD1. This CDR3 comprises 14 residues. Germline CDR1 is MNHEY and CDR2 is SMNVEV (reference sequence). The ends lost 5 bases at V and 2 bases at J; junction bases unmatched: 4. The CDR3 is CASSRDRLNYGYTF. DNA of the CDR3: TGTGCCAGCAGTAGGGACAGGTTAAACTATGGCTACACCTTC.

CDR3 sequence reads: CASRARVGATEAFF. The CDR3 DNA reads as TGTGCCAGCAGGGCCCGAGTGGGGGCGACTGAAGCTTTCTTT. The V and J genes are TRBV6-5 and TRBJ1-1; D is possibly TRBD1 (6 bases). With 6 bases removed from V and 5 bases from J, the gap between germline ends came to 16 bases. This CDR3 has 14 residues. Germline CDR1 reads MNHEY; CDR2 reads SVGAGI.

The chain couples TRBV2 to TRBJ2-5; 11 nucleotides match TRBD2. V shed 4 bases, J shed 5 bases, and the junction held 6 bases outside the gene matches. The CDR3 has 15 residues. Germline CDR1 is SNHLY and CDR2 is FYNNEI. The DNA for the CDR3 is TGTGCCAGCAGTGTTAGCGGGGGGGCAATCGAGACCCAGTACTTC. Translation gives CASSVSGGAIETQYF. Variable domain in full (rest from reference TRBV2 and TRBJ2-5): EPEVTQTPSHQVTQMGQEVILRCVPISNHLYFYWYRQILGQKVEFLVSFYNNEISEKSEIFDDQFSVERPDGSNFTLKIRSTKLEDSAMYFCASSVSGGAIETQYFGPGTRLLVL.

A few counts support this clone. The chain's CDR3 is CASSLESSYNEQFF. The CDR3 DNA reads TGTGCCAGCAGCCTAGAGAGCTCCTACAATGAGCAGTTCTTC. This chain joins TRBV6-4 and TRBJ2-1; no definite D call. The CDR3 is 14 residues long. The V gene's germline CDR1 is MRHNA and CDR2 SNTAGT. The V end lost 6 bases, the J end lost 0 bases, and 9 bases lay between the germline ends.

V is TRBV10-3 and J is TRBJ2-3; D is undetermined. V lost 9 bases and J 2 bases, leaving 15 bases between the germline ends. There are 14 residues in the CDR3. The germline CDR1 and CDR2 sequences are ENHRY and SYGVKD. CDR3 DNA sequence: TGTGCCATTACCACTGACACCACCACAGATACGCAGTATTTT. Amino acid sequence: CAITTDTTTDTQYF.

J is TRBJ2-1 and V is TRBV13, with 14 positions matching TRBD2. V lost 5 bases and J lost 6; bases outside the gene matches: 3. This CDR3 spans 15 amino acids. From germline, CDR1 is PRHDT and CDR2 FYEKMQ (reference sequence). The CDR3 spells CASSPGLAGVNEQFF. The CDR3 DNA follows: TGTGCCAGCAGCCCGGGACTAGCGGGGGTCAATGAGCAGTTCTTC. Filled out from reference TRBV13 and TRBJ2-1, the complete variable domain reads AAGVIQSPRHLIKEKRETATLKCYPIPRHDTVYWYQQGPGQDPQFLISFYEKMQSDKGSIPDRFSAQQFSDYHSELNMSSLELGDSALYFCASSPGLAGVNEQFFGPGTRLTVL.

This clone was counted a single time. The chain uses TRBV29-1 and TRBJ1-1, with 7 bases matching TRBD1. The V segment lost 7 bases and the J segment 1 base; nucleotides outside the gene matches: 9. CDR3 length: 14 residues. Germline V CDR1 and CDR2: SQVTM, ANQGSEA. The DNA of the CDR3 is TGCAGCGGTTTATCCGGGACAGCGAACACTGAAGCTTTCTTT. Translated, it gives CSGLSGTANTEAFF.

This rearrangement joins TRBV12-5 to TRBJ1-4; 12 bases align to TRBD1. Germline loops: CDR1 LGHNT, CDR2 FRNRAP. This CDR3 contains 17 residues. The ends lost 4 bases at V and 8 bases at J; junction bases unmatched: 11. The CDR3 protein is CASGCPGQGARCEKLFF. The CDR3 coding sequence is TGTGCTAGTGGTTGTCCGGGACAGGGGGCGCGTTGCGAAAAACTGTTTTTT. Supplemented by reference TRBV12-5 and TRBJ1-4, the full variable domain reads DARVTQTPRHKVTEMGQEVTMRCQPILGHNTVFWYRQTMMQGLELLAYFRNRAPLDDSGMPKDRFSAEMPDATLATLKIQPSEPRDSAVYFCASGCPGQGARCEKLFFGSGTQLSVL.

V gene TRBV6-6 combines with J gene TRBJ1-2; D is unresolved. The CDR3 spans 15 residues. The germline V gene has CDR1 MNHNY and CDR2 SVGAGI (reference sequence). V was trimmed by 2 bases and J by 0 bases, leaving 10 bases between them. The DNA of the CDR3 is TGTGCCAGCAGTTACAGTGGTGCAGCTAACTATGGCTACACCTTC. Its protein product is CASSYSGAANYGYTF.

The CDR3 DNA reads TGTGCCAGCAGTGAAATGAGAAGGGGGCGGCGTGGCTACACCTTC. Translating gives CASSEMRRGRRGYTF. This chain links TRBV6-1 with TRBJ1-2, with TRBD1 matching over 7 bases. V trimming: 2 bases; J trimming: 7 bases; junction bases outside the gene matches: 10. The length of the CDR3 is 15 residues. Germline V gene lookup returns CDR1 MNHNS and CDR2 SASEGT.

In this sample, this clone turned up once. V and J are TRBV18 and TRBJ1-2; 12 bases line up with TRBD1. The CDR3 runs to 14 residues. V gave up 4 bases and J gave up 6 bases; unmatched junction bases: 3. CDR1 is KGHSH and CDR2 is LQKENI in the germline V gene. CDR3 nucleotide sequence: TGTGCCAGCTCACAGGGGACAGGGGGCAATGGCTACACCTTC. This gives the protein CASSQGTGGNGYTF.

This sequence joins TRBV18 and TRBJ1-5, with 9 bases identical to TRBD1. CDR3 length: 14 amino acids. CDR1 is KGHSH and CDR2 is LQKENI in the germline V gene. V was clipped by 6 bases and J by 4 bases; unmatched bases: 4. For the CDR3, the DNA is TGTGCCAGCTCCAGGACAGGGGTTAATCAGCCCCAGCATTTT. Translated: CASSRTGVNQPQHF.